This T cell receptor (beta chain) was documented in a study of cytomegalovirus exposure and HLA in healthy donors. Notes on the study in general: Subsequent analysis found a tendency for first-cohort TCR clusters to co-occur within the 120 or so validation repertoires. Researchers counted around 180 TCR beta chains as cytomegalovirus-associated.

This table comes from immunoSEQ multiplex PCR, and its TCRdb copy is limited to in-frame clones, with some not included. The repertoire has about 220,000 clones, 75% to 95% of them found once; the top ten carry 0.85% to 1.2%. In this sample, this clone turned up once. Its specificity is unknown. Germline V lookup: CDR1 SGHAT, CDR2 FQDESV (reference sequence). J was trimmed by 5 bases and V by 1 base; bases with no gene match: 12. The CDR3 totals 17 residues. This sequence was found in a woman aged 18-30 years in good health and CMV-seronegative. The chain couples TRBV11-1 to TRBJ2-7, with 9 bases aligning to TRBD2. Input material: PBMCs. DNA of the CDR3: TGTGCCAGCAGCTTAGATAGCGGGAGCCTTGGGAAAAACGAGCAGTACTTC. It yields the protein CASSLDSGSLGKNEQYF. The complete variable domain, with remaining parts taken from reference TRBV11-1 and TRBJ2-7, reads EAEVAQSPRYKITEKSQAVAFWCDPISGHATLYWYRQILGQGPELLVQFQDESVVDDSQLPKDRFSAERLKGVDSTLKIQPAELGDSAMYLCASSLDSGSLGKNEQYFGPGTRLTVT.